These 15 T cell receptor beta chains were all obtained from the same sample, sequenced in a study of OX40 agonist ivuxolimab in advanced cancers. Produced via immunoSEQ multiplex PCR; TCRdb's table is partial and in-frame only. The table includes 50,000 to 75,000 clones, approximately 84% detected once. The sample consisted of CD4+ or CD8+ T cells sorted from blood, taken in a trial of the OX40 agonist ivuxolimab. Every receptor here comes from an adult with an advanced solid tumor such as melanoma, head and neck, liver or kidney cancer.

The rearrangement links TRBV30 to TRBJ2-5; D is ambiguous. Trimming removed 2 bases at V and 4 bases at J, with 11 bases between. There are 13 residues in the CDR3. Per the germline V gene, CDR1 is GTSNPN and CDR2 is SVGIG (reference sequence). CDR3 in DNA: TGTGCCTGGAGTTTTTGGCTCGGAGAGACCCAGTACTTC. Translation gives CAWSFWLGETQYF.

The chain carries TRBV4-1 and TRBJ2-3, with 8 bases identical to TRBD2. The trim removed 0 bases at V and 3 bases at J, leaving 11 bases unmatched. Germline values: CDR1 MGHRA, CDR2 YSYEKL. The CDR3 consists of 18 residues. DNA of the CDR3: TGCGCCAGCAGCCAAGATCTAGTGATCGGCGGGGGGACAGATACGCAGTATTTT. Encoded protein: CASSQDLVIGGGTDTQYF.

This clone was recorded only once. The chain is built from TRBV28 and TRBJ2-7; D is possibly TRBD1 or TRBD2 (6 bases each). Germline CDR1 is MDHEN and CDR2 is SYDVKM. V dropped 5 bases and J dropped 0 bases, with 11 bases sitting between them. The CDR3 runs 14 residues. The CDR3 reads CASSPGAPSYEQYF. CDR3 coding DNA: TGTGCCAGCAGTCCGGGGGCCCCCTCCTACGAGCAGTACTTC.

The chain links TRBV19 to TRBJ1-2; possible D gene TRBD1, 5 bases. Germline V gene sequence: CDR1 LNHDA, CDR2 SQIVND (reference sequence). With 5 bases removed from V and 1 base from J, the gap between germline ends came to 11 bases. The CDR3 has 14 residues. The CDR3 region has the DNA TGTGCCAGTAGTGCCGGGACTCGTAACTATGGCTACACCTTC. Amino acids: CASSAGTRNYGYTF.

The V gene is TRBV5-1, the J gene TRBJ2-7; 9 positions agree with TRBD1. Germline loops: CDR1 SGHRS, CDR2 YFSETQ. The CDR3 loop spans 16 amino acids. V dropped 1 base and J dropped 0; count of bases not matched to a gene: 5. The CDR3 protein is CASSLTGGFSSYEQYF. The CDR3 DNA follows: TGCGCCAGCAGCTTGACAGGGGGCTTTAGCTCCTACGAGCAGTACTTC.

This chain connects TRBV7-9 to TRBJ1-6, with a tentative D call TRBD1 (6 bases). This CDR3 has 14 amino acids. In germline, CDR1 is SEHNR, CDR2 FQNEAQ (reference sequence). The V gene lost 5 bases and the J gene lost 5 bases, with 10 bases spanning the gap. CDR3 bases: TGTGCCAGCAGCGAGGACAGACATAATTCACCCCTCCACTTT. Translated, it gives CASSEDRHNSPLHF.

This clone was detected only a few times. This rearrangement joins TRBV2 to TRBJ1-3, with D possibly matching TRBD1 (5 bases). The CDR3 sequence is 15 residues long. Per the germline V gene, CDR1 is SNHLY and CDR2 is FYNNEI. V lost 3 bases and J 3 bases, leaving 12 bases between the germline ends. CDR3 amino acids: CASSEGRALGNTIYF. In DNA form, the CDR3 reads TGTGCCAGCAGTGAGGGACGGGCTCTTGGAAACACCATATATTTT.

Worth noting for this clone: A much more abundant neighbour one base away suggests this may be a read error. CDR3 nucleotides: TGCGCCAGCAGCTCCCAGGGCGGGTTACCCTATGGCTACATCTTC. Residues: CASSSQGGLPYGYIF. The chain joins TRBV5-1 to TRBJ1-2; D may be TRBD1 (5 bases). From germline, CDR1 is SGHRS and CDR2 YFSETQ. This CDR3 has 15 residues. Drawing the rest from reference TRBV5-1 and TRBJ1-2, the complete variable domain is KAGVTQTPRYLIKTRGQQVTLSCSPISGHRSVSWYQQTPGQGLQFLFEYFSETQRNKGNFPGRFSGRQFSNSRSEMNVSTLELGDSALYLCASSSQGGLPYGYIFGSGTRLTVV.

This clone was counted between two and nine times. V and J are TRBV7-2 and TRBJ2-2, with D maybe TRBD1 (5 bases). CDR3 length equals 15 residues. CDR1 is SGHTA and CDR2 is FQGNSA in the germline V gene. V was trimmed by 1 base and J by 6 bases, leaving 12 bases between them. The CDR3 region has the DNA TGTGCCAGCAGCTTAGGGGGCTGGGCGTCCGGGGAGCTGTTTTTT. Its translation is CASSLGGWASGELFF.

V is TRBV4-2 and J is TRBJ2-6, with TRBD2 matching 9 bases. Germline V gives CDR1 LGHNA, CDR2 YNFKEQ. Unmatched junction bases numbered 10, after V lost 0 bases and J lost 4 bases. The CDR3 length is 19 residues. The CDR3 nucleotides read TGTGCCAGCAGCCAAGAGCCCGCGGGAGGGCCTCTCGGGGCCAACGTCCTGACTTTC. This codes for CASSQEPAGGPLGANVLTF.

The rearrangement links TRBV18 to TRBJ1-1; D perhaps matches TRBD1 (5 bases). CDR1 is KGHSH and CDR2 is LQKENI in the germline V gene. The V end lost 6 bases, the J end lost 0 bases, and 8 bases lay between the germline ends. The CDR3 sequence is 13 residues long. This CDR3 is CASSPGLNTEAFF. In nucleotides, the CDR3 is TGTGCCAGCTCTCCAGGGCTGAACACTGAAGCTTTCTTT.

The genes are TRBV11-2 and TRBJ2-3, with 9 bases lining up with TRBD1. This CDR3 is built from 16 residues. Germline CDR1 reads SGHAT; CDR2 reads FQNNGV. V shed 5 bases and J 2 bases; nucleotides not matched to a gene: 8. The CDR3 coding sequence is TGTGCCAGCAGCCTCGGACAGGGGAAGATCACAGATACGCAGTATTTT. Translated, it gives CASSLGQGKITDTQYF.

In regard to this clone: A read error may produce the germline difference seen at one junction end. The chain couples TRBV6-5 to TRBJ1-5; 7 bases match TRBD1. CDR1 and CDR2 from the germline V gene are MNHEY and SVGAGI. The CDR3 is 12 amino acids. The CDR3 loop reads CASSNLDRVDNF. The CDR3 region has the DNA TGTGCCAGCAGTAACCTCGACAGGGTGGACAACTTT.

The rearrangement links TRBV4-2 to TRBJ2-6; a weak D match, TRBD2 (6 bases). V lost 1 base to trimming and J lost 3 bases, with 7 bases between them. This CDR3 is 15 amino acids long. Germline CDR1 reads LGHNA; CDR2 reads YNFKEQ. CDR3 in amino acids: CASSQGGVGANVLTF. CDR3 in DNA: TGTGCCAGCAGCCAAGGGGGGGTTGGGGCCAACGTCCTGACTTTC.

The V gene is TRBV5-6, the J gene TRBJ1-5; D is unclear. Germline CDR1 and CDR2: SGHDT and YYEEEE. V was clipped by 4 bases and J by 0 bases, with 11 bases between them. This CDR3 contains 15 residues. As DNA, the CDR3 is TGTGCCAGCAGCGTCGGGCGGTATAGCAATCAGCCCCAGCATTTT. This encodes CASSVGRYSNQPQHF.